A selection of T cell receptor beta chains follows, all from one sample in a study of blood T cell repertoires in COVID-19. Only in-frame clones appear in the TCRdb table, and some are missing; sequencing was by immunoSEQ multiplex PCR. The sample contains about 120,000 clones, around 80% of which appear only once. The sample taken for sequencing was peripheral blood. Receptor source: a man aged 25-45 years with COVID-19, enrolled during active disease. Both conserved end residues are part of each CDR3. The D gene is left open where the match is weak. A clone size is listed for some rows: how often the clone was seen (once, few, many), or a class if it is expanded.

TRBV2	TRBJ1-1	.	.	CASSGAGSGITEAFF	TGTGCCAGCAGTGGGGCGGGTTCGGGTATAACTGAAGCTTTCTTT
TRBV7-3	TRBJ2-7	TRBD2	.	CASSLYGRGYEQYF	TGTGCCAGCAGCTTATACGGGAGGGGTTACGAGCAGTACTTC
TRBV7-3	TRBJ2-2	TRBD2	.	CASSSTTSRTGELFF	TGTGCCAGCAGCTCAACGACTAGCCGGACCGGGGAGCTGTTTTTT
TRBV3-1/TRBV3-2	TRBJ2-7	.	few	CASSQGDRLPYEQYF	TGTGCCAGCAGCCAGGGAGACAGGTTACCCTACGAGCAGTACTTC
TRBV5-1	TRBJ1-1	.	.	CASSLNTGNTEAFF	TGCGCCAGCAGCTTGAACACAGGGAACACTGAAGCTTTCTTT
TRBV5-1	TRBJ1-4	.	.	CASSLRGTANEKLFF	TGCGCCAGCAGCTTGAGGGGAACAGCTAATGAAAAACTGTTTTTT
TRBV27	TRBJ2-1	TRBD1	.	CASSGDRGLYEQFF	TGTGCCAGCTCGGGAGACAGGGGTTTGTATGAGCAGTTCTTC
TRBV7-8	TRBJ1-5	.	.	CASSLGLRPAGVNQPQHF	TGTGCCAGCAGCTTGGGGTTGAGGCCCGCGGGCGTCAATCAGCCCCAGCATTTT
TRBV7-9	TRBJ1-2	.	once	CASSFDRDGYTF	TGTGCCAGCAGCTTCGATCGGGATGGCTACACCTTC
TRBV19	TRBJ2-4	TRBD1	once	CASTLDRGGKNIQYF	TGTGCCAGTACCCTCGACAGGGGGGGCAAAAACATTCAGTACTTC
TRBV6-5	TRBJ2-7	TRBD2	once	CASRAAGGGSDEQYF	TGTGCCAGCAGGGCAGCGGGAGGAGGCTCGGACGAGCAGTACTTC
TRBV30	TRBJ1-5	.	.	CAWSRQADQPQHF	TGTGCCTGGTCCCGACAGGCGGATCAGCCCCAGCATTTT
TRBV6-2/TRBV6-3	TRBJ1-5	TRBD1	.	CASSYPLGQGLYSNQPQHF	TGTGCCAGCAGTTACCCCCTGGGACAGGGACTTTATAGCAATCAGCCCCAGCATTTT
TRBV7-8	TRBJ2-5	TRBD1	.	CASSLGGQGRKTQYF	TGTGCCAGCAGCTTAGGGGGACAGGGGAGGAAGACCCAGTACTTC
TRBV27	TRBJ1-5	TRBD1	once	CASSQKTGWYGQPQHF	TGTGCCAGCAGCCAGAAGACAGGGTGGTATGGTCAGCCCCAGCATTTT
TRBV5-6	TRBJ2-1	.	few	CASSLAPSVDEQFF	TGTGCCAGCAGCTTGGCGCCTAGCGTAGATGAGCAGTTCTTC
TRBV6-5	TRBJ2-2	.	few	CASYRALNTGELFF	TGTGCCAGCTACAGGGCGCTGAACACCGGGGAGCTGTTTTTT
TRBV7-3	TRBJ2-7	TRBD1	.	CASSATGSGEQYF	TGTGCCAGCAGCGCGACAGGGTCTGGGGAGCAGTACTTC
TRBV30	TRBJ2-2	.	.	CAWSVVRELFF	TGTGCCTGGAGTGTTGTCAGGGAGCTGTTTTTT
TRBV12-3/TRBV12-4	TRBJ1-1	.	.	CASQRGRDFEAFF	TGTGCCAGCCAAAGGGGACGGGACTTTGAAGCTTTCTTT
TRBV30	TRBJ1-1	.	once	CAWSITGTEAFF	TGTGCCTGGAGTATCACAGGGACTGAAGCTTTCTTT
TRBV7-6	TRBJ1-2	TRBD1	.	CASSPGGTGGANYGYTF	TGTGCCAGCAGCCCGGGCGGGACAGGGGGCGCGAACTATGGCTACACCTTC
TRBV29-1	TRBJ1-1	.	.	CSVLAGDAEAFF	TGCAGCGTCCTCGCAGGGGACGCTGAAGCTTTCTTT
TRBV6-4	TRBJ2-2	TRBD2	.	CASRGLAGALHGPGELFF	TGTGCCAGCAGGGGACTAGCGGGGGCCCTCCACGGTCCCGGGGAGCTGTTTTTT